Listed below are T cell receptor beta chains from one sample, sequenced in a study of blood T cell repertoires in COVID-19. Using immunoSEQ multiplex PCR, the repertoire was profiled, and TCRdb retains in-frame clones only, with some absent. The data contain more than 350,000 clones, around 90% of them singletons. The sample consisted of peripheral blood. All receptors come from a woman under 40 with COVID-19, enrolled during active disease. Each CDR3 is given with its conserved first and last residue. A D gene is named only where the DNA matches it firmly. Only some rows state a clone size, as once, few, many or a class for expanded clones.

d_gene	abundance	v_gene	j_gene	CDR3aa	CDR3nt
TRBD1	-	TRBV5-6	TRBJ1-2	CASSLGQGSYGYTF	TGTGCCAGCAGCTTGGGACAGGGATCCTATGGCTACACCTTC
-	-	TRBV29-1	TRBJ2-4	CSVVGKRNIQYF	TGCAGCGTTGTCGGCAAGAGGAACATTCAGTACTTC
-	-	TRBV7-9	TRBJ1-2	CASSAPQGGNYGYTF	TGTGCCAGCAGCGCGCCCCAGGGAGGTAACTATGGCTACACCTTC
-	-	TRBV29-1	TRBJ1-1	CSTRGGDTEAFF	TGCAGCACTAGGGGCGGGGACACTGAAGCTTTCTTT
TRBD1	-	TRBV10-3	TRBJ1-1	CAISESGDSEAFF	TGTGCCATCAGTGAGTCGGGGGACAGTGAAGCTTTCTTT
TRBD1	few	TRBV18	TRBJ1-3	CASSPLGQGTGNTIYF	TGTGCCAGCTCACCACTCGGACAGGGGACTGGAAACACCATATATTTT
TRBD1	-	TRBV28	TRBJ1-5	CASSFRGREPQHF	TGTGCCAGCAGTTTCAGGGGGCGTGAGCCCCAGCATTTT
TRBD1	-	TRBV7-9	TRBJ1-2	CASSLDVQGRGGYTF	TGTGCCAGCAGCTTAGATGTACAGGGGCGTGGAGGCTACACCTTC
TRBD2	-	TRBV11-2	TRBJ2-1	CASSNPGTSPPNEQFF	TGTGCCAGCAGCAACCCCGGGACTAGCCCTCCCAATGAGCAGTTCTTC
-	-	TRBV29-1	TRBJ2-1	CSVGRATGSEQFF	TGCAGCGTTGGGAGGGCTACGGGATCGGAGCAGTTCTTC
-	-	TRBV27	TRBJ2-7	CASSVRGSAGNEQYF	TGTGCCAGCAGTGTCAGGGGTTCAGCTGGTAACGAGCAGTACTTC
-	-	TRBV6-1	TRBJ1-2	CASSEAGAGGYTF	TGTGCCAGCAGTGAAGCAGGGGCGGGAGGCTACACCTTC
TRBD1	-	TRBV24-1	TRBJ1-4	CATSDGRQGWDEKLFF	TGTGCCACCAGTGATGGTAGACAGGGATGGGATGAAAAACTGTTTTTT
-	once	TRBV2	TRBJ1-2	CASSEGTANYGYTF	TGTGCCAGCAGTGAAGGAACAGCTAACTATGGCTACACCTTC
TRBD2	-	TRBV6-6	TRBJ2-2	CASSTTSGATGELFF	TGTGCCAGCAGCACTACTAGCGGGGCCACCGGGGAGCTGTTTTTT
-	-	TRBV9	TRBJ2-2	CASSPDSYTGELFF	TGTGCCAGCAGCCCCGACAGTTACACCGGGGAGCTGTTTTTT
TRBD2	-	TRBV4-2	TRBJ2-3	CASSNRGGGPTDTQYF	TGTGCCAGCAGTAACCGGGGGGGCGGTCCCACAGATACGCAGTATTTT
-	-	TRBV18	TRBJ1-5	CASSPTESEPQHF	TGTGCCAGCTCACCGACGGAGTCGGAGCCCCAGCATTTT
-	few	TRBV7-9	TRBJ2-2	CASTFTNTGELFF	TGTGCCAGCACGTTTACGAACACCGGGGAGCTGTTTTTT
TRBD2	-	TRBV9	TRBJ2-5	CASSVGRLAGGGQETQYF	TGTGCCAGCAGCGTAGGAAGACTAGCGGGAGGCGGTCAAGAGACCCAGTACTTC
TRBD1	-	TRBV10-1	TRBJ2-2	CASGGQASTGELFF	TGCGCCAGCGGAGGACAGGCGAGCACCGGGGAGCTGTTTTTT
TRBD2	-	TRBV4-3	TRBJ2-5	CASSQGFQRGARGETQYF	TGCGCCAGCAGCCAAGGCTTCCAGCGGGGGGCCCGTGGGGAGACCCAGTACTTC
TRBD2	once	TRBV11-3	TRBJ2-1	CASSPPRLAMGREQFF	TGTGCCAGCAGCCCCCCGAGACTAGCCATGGGTCGTGAGCAGTTCTTC
TRBD1	once	TRBV10-3	TRBJ1-3	CAISEPGGSSGNTIYF	TGTGCCATCAGTGAGCCAGGGGGCTCCTCTGGAAACACCATATATTTT
TRBD2	-	TRBV5-1	TRBJ2-2	CASSSGTSGSAGELFF	TGCGCCAGCAGCTCGGGGACTAGCGGGAGTGCCGGGGAGCTGTTTTTT
TRBD1	-	TRBV15	TRBJ1-1	CATHDRGKGEAFF	TGTGCCACCCACGACAGGGGTAAGGGTGAAGCTTTCTTT
-	-	TRBV6-5	TRBJ2-7	CATEDRVSVEQYF	TGTGCCACCGAGGACAGAGTTTCGGTCGAGCAGTACTTC
-	-	TRBV9	TRBJ2-5	CASSVGQGLQETQYF	TGTGCCAGCAGCGTAGGGCAGGGGCTCCAAGAGACCCAGTACTTC